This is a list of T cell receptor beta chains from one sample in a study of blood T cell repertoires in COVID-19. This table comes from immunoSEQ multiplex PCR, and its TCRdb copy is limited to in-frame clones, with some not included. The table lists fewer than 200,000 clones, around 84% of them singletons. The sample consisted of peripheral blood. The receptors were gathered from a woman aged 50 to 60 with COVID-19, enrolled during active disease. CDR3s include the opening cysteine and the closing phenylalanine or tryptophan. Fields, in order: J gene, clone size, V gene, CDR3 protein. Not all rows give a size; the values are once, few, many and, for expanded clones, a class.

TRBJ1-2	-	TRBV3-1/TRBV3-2	CASSHPDGKRDGYTF
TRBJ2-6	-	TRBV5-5	CASSFRTSGGLSGANVLTF
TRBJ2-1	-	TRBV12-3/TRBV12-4	CASSLGQYNEQFF
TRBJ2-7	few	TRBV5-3	CARSYPGQIYEQYF
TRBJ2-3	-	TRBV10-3	CAISETAGGPTDTQYF
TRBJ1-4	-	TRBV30	CAWSVRSRVAEKLFF
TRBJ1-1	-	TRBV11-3	CASSLGQMNTEAFF
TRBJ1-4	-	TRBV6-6	CASSYQAGNEKLFF
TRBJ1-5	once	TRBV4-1	CASSPGTDKYQPQHF
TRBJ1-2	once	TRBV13	CASRVDRGDNYGYTF
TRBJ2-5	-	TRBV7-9	CASSLGGGQETQYF
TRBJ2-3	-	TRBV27	CASSLSLFSGDTQYF
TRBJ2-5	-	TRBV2	CASRPTSQETQYF
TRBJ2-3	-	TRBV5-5	CASSYYGDGSTDTQYF
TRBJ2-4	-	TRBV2	CASEGVAKNIQYF
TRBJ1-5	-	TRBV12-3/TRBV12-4	CASSSNSNQPQHF
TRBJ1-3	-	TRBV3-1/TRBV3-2	CASSQEATGAGNTIYF
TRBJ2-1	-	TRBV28	CASRRQGLHEQFF
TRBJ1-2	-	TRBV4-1	CASSPTGSFGYTF
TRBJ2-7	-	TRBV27	CASSQTGTGGLEQYF
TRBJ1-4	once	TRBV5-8	CASSATTGNEKLFF
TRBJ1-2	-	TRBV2	CASRLQGFSYGYTF
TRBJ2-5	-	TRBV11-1	CASSFRPSAWETQYF
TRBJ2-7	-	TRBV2	CASSPPDSLEQYF
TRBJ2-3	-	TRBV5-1	CASSLVLAGSTDTQYF
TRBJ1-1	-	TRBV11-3	CASSLDVGAGDTEAFF
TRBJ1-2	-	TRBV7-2	CASSALQGDYGYTF
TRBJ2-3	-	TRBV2	CATRATSTDTQYF
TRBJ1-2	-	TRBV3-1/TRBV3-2	CASSQDPGLPNYGYTF
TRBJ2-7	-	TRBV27	CASSPGDRVGSEQYF
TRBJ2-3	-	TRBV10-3	CAISDRVGTDTQYF
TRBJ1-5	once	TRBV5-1	CASSLTGEFNQPQHF
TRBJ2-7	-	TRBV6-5	CASSSGQSSYEQYF
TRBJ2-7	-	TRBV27	CASSLSSVYEQYF
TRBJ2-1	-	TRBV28	CASSFSWGLAGDNEQFF
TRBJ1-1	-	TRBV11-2	CASSLSQGSTEAFF
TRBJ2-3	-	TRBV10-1	CASSRGGGTDTQYF
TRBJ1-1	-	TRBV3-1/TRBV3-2	CASSWDREAFF
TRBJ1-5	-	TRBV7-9	CASSRGQDISNQPQHF
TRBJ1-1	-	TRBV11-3	CASSLARDMNTEAFF
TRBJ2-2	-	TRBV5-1	CASSWTGQNTGELFF
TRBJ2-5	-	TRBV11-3	CASTKRPGRETQYF
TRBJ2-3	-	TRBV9	CASSVEGLAATDTQYF
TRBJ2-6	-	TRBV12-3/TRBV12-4	CASSITGANVLTF
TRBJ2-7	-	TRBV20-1	CSADRSYEQYF
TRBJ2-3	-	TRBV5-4	CASSLSLAGGSTDTQYF
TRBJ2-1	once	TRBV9	CASSGYAGDYTYNEQFF
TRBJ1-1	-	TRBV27	CASSLGGGVTEAFF
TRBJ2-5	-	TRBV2	CASTRGWAGGKETQYF
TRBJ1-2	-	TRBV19	CASSIMRGTNYGYTF